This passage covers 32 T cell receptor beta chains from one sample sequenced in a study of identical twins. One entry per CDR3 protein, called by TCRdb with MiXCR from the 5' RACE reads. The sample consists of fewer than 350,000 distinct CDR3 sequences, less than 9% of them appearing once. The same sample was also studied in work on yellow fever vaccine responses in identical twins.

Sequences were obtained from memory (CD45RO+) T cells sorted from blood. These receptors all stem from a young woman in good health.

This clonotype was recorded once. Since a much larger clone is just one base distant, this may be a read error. CDR3 sequence (DNA): TGTGCCAGCAGTCCATCCCGACAGGGGGCAAGCGAAAAACTGTTTTTT. Its protein product is CASSPSRQGASEKLFF. This chain uses TRBV12-3 or TRBV12-4 with TRBJ1-4, with TRBD1 identical over 10 bases. V shed 5 bases and J 8 bases; nucleotides not matched to a gene: 11. This CDR3 is 16 amino acids long.

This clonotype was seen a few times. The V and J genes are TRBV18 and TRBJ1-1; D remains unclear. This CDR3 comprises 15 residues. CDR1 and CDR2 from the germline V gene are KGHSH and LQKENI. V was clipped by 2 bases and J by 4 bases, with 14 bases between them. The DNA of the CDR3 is TGTGCCAGCTCACCAAATCACTTGCCGAGCACTGAAGCTTTCTTT. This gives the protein CASSPNHLPSTEAFF.

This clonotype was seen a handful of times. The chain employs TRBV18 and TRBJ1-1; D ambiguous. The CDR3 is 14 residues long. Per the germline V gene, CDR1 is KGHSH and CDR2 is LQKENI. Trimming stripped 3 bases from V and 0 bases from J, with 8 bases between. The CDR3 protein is CASSPRAVNTEAFF. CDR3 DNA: TGTGCCAGCTCACCTCGGGCAGTGAACACTGAAGCTTTCTTT.

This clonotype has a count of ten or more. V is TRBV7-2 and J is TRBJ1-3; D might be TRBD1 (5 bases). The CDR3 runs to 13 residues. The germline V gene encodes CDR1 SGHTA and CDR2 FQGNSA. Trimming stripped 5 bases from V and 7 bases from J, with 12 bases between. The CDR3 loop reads CASSLTRDNTIYF. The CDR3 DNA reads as TGTGCCAGCAGCCTTACCAGGGATAACACCATATATTTT.

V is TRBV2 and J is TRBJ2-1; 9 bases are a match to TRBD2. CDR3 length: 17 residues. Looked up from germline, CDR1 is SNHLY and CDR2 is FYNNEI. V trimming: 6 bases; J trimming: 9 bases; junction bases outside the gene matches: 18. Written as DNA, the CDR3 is TGTGCCAGCAGGGCCCATTTGGTGGCGGGAGGGGCAGGTGAGCAGTTCTTC. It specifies CASRAHLVAGGAGEQFF.

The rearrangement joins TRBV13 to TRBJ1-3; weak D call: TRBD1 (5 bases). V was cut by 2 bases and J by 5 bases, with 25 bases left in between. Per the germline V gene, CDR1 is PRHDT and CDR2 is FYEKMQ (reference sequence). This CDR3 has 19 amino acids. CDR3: CASSLSVLRAGSERNTIYF. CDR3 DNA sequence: TGTGCCAGCAGCTTATCCGTGCTCAGGGCGGGCAGCGAGCGAAACACCATATATTTT.

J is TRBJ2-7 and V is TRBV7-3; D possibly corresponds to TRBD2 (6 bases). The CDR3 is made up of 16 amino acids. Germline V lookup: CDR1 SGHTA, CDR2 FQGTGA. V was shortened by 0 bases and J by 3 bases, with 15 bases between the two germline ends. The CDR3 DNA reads TGTGCCAGCAGCTTAACAGGGCGGGACGGCATCTACGAGCAGTACTTC. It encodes CASSLTGRDGIYEQYF.

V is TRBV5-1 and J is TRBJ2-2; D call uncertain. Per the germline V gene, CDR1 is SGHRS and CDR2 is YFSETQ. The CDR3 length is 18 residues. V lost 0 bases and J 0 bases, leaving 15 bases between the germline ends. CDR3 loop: CASSLVVGSLANTGELFF. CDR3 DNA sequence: TGCGCCAGCAGCTTGGTCGTGGGGTCACTCGCGAACACCGGGGAGCTGTTTTTT.

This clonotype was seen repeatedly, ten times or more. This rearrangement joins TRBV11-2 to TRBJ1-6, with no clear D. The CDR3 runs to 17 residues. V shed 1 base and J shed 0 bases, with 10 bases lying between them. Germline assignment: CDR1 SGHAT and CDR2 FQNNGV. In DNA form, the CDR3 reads TGTGCCAGCAGCTTAGGACGGATTAACTCCTATAATTCACCCCTCCACTTT. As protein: CASSLGRINSYNSPLHF.

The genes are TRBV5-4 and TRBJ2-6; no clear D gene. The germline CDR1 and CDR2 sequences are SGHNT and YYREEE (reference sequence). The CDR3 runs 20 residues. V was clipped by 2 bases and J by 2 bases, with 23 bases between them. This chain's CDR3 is CASSLVVYVGIGPGANVLTF. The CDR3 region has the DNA TGTGCCAGCAGCTTAGTGGTATATGTTGGAATCGGGCCTGGGGCCAACGTCCTGACTTTC.

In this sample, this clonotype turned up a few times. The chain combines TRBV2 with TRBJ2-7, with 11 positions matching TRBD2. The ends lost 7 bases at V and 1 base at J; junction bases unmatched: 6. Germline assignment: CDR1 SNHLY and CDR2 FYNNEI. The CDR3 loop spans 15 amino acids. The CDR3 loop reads CASTPGLAVSYEQYF. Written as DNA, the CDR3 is TGTGCCAGCACCCCGGGACTAGCGGTTTCCTACGAGCAGTACTTC.

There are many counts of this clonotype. The CDR3 region has the DNA TGTGCCAGCACACCCTCCCGTAGCAATCAGCCCCAGCATTTT. Residues: CASTPSRSNQPQHF. This chain joins TRBV2 and TRBJ1-5, with D uncertain. Trimming removed 7 bases at V and 0 bases at J, with 10 bases between. The CDR3 consists of 14 residues. The germline V gene encodes CDR1 SNHLY and CDR2 FYNNEI.

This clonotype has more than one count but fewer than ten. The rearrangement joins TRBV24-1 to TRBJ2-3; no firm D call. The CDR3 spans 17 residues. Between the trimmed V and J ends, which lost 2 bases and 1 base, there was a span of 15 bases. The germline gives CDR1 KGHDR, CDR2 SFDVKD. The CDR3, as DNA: TGTGCCACCAGTGATTATTACCACAGCTACTGCACAGATACGCAGTATTTT. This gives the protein CATSDYYHSYCTDTQYF.

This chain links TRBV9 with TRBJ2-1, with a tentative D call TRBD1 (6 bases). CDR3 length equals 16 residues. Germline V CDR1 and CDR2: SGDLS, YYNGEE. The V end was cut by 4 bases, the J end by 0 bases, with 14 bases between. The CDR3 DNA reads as TGTGCCAGCAGCTTTGCCGGGACAACCTCCTACAATGAGCAGTTCTTC. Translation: CASSFAGTTSYNEQFF.

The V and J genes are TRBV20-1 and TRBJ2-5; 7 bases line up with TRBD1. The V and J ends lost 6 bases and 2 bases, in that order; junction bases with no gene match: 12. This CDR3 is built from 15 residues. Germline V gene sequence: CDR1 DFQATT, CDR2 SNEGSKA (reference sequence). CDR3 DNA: TGCAGTGCGCACGAACAGGGGACGACTCAAGAGACCCAGTACTTC. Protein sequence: CSAHEQGTTQETQYF.

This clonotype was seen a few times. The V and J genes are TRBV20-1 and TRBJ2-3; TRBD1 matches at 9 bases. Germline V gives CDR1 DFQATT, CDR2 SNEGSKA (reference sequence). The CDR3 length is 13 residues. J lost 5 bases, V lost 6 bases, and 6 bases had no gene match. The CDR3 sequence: CSATGGEGDTQYF. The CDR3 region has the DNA TGCAGTGCCACAGGGGGCGAGGGAGATACGCAGTATTTT.

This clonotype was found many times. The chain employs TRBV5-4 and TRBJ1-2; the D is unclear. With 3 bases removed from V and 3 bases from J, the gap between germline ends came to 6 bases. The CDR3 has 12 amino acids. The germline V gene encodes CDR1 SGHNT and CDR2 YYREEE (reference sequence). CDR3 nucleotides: TGTGCCAGCAGCTCCAGAGACTATGGCTACACCTTC. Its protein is CASSSRDYGYTF.

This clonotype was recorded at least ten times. Here the CDR3 DNA reads TGTGCCAGCAGTTACTCCGGGACAGGAATTCCAGAGACCCAGTACTTC. Amino acids: CASSYSGTGIPETQYF. V gene TRBV6-5 combines with J gene TRBJ2-5, with TRBD1 matching 8 bases. The CDR3 has 16 residues. The germline CDR1 and CDR2 sequences are MNHEY and SVGAGI. V lost 0 bases to trimming and J lost 4 bases; unmatched junction nucleotides: 7.

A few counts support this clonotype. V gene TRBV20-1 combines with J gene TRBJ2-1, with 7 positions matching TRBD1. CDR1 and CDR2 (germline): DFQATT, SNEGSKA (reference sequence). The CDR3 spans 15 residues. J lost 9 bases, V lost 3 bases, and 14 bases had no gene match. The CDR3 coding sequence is TGCAGTGCTAGGTCCACCGGGACAGTAACCGGTGAGCAGTTCTTC. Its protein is CSARSTGTVTGEQFF.

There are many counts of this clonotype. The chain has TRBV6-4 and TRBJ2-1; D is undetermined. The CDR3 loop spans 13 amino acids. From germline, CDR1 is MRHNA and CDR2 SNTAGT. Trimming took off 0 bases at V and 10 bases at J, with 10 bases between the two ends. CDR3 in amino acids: CASSDSSSSEQFF. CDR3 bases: TGTGCCAGCAGTGACTCGAGCTCGAGCGAGCAGTTCTTC.

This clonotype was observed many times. The CDR3 region has the DNA TGTGCCATCAGCGAGAGGACAGGGCTGAACACTGAAGCTTTCTTT. This translates into CAISERTGLNTEAFF. The J gene is TRBJ1-1, the V gene TRBV10-3; 8 bases align to TRBD1. J was trimmed by 0 bases and V by 6 bases; bases with no gene match: 6. The germline V gene encodes CDR1 ENHRY and CDR2 SYGVKD. The CDR3 totals 15 residues.

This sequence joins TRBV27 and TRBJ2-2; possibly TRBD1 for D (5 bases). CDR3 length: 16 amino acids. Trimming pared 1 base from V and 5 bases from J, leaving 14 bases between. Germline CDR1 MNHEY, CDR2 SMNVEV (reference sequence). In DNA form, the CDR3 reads TGTGCCAGCAGTTTATGGGGCGAACAACGGACCGGGGAGCTGTTTTTT. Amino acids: CASSLWGEQRTGELFF.

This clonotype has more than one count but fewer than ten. CDR3 loop: CASSDSTGVAEAFF. CDR3 DNA sequence: TGTGCCAGCAGTGACTCGACAGGGGTGGCTGAAGCTTTCTTT. The chain has TRBV6-4 and TRBJ1-1; 8 bases are shared with TRBD1. The CDR3 contains 14 residues. The trim removed 0 bases at V and 6 bases at J, leaving 3 bases unmatched. Germline V CDR1 and CDR2: MRHNA, SNTAGT.

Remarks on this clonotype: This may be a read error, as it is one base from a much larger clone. CDR3 bases: TGTGCCAGCAGAAATAACTATGGCTACACCTTC. Translation gives CASRNNYGYTF. The chain carries TRBV12-3 or TRBV12-4 and TRBJ1-2; D unclear. The CDR3 contains 11 residues. Trimming pared 6 bases from V and 1 base from J, leaving 3 bases between.

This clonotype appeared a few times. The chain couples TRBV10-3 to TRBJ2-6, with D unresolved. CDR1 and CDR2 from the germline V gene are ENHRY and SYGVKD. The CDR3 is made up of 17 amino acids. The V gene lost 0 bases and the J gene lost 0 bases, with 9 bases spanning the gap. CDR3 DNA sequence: TGTGCCATCAGTGAGTCTCGCGCACCCTCTGGGGCCAACGTCCTGACTTTC. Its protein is CAISESRAPSGANVLTF.

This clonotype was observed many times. The CDR3 spells CASSQDGGGTGPSGANVLTF. The CDR3 coding sequence is TGTGCCAGCAGCCAAGATGGAGGAGGGACAGGACCCTCTGGGGCCAACGTCCTGACTTTC. The genes are TRBV3-1 and TRBJ2-6; 8 bases are a match to TRBD1. The germline V gene encodes CDR1 LGHDT and CDR2 YNNKEL (reference sequence). The CDR3 covers 20 residues. Losses at the gene ends were 0 bases for V and 0 bases for J; bases not matched to a gene: 10.

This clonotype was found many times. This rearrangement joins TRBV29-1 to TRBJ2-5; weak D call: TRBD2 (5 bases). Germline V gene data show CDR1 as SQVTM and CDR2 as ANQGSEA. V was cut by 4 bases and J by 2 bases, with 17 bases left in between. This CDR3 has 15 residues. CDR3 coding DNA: TGCAGCGTTGCGTCGTCGACCGGGGTTCAAGAGACCCAGTACTTC. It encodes CSVASSTGVQETQYF.

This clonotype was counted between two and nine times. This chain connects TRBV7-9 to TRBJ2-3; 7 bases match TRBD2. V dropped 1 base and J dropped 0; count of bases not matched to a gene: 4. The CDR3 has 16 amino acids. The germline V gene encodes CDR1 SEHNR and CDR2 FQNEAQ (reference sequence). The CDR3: CASSLVGTTSTDTQYF. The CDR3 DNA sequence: TGTGCCAGCAGCTTAGTCGGGACTACCAGCACAGATACGCAGTATTTT.

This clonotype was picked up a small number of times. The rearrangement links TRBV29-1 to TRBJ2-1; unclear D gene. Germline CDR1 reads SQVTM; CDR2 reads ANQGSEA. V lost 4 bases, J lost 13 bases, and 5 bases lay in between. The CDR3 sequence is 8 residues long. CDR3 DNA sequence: TGCAGCGTTGTAGGACAGTTCTTC. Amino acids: CSVVGQFF.

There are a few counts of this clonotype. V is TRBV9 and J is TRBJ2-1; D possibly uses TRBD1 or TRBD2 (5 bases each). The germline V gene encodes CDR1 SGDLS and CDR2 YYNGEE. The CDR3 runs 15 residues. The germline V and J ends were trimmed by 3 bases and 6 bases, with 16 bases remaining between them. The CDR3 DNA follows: TGTGCCAGCAGCGGTGAGGCGGTAGGGACCAATGAGCAGTTCTTC. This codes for CASSGEAVGTNEQFF. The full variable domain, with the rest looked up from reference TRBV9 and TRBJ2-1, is DSGVTQTPKHLITATGQRVTLRCSPRSGDLSVYWYQQSLDQGLQFLIQYYNGEERAKGNILERFSAQQFPDLHSELNLSSLELGDSALYFCASSGEAVGTNEQFFGPGTRLTVL.

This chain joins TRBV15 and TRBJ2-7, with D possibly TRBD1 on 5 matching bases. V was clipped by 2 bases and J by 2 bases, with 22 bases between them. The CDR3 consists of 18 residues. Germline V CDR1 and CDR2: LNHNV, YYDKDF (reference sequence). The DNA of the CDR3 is TGTGCCACCAGCAGAAATATACTGACCACAGGCACACCCTACGAGCAGTACTTC. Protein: CATSRNILTTGTPYEQYF.

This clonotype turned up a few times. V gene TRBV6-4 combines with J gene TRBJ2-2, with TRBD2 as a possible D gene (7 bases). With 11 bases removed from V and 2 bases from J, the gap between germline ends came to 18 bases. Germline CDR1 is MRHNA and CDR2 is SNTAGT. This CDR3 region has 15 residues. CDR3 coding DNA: TGTGCCCGCCGGGGGCGGGGGTTCAACACCGGGGAGCTGTTTTTT. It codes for CARRGRGFNTGELFF.